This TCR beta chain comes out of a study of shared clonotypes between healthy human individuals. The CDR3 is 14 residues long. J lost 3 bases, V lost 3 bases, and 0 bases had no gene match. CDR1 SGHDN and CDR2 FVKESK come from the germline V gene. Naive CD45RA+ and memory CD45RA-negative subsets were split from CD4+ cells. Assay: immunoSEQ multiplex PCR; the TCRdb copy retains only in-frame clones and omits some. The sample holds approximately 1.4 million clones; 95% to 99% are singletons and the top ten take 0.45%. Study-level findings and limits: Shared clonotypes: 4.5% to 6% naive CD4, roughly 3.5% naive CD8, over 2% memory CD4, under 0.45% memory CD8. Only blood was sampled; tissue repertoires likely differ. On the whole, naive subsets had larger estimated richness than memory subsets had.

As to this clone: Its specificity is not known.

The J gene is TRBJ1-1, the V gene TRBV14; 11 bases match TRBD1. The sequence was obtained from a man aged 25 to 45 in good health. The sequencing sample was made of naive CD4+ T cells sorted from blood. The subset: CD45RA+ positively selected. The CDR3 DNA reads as TGTGCCAGCAGCCAGGACAGGGGGCACACTGAAGCTTTCTTT. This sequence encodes CASSQDRGHTEAFF. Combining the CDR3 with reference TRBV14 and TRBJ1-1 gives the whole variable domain EAGVTQFPSHSVIEKGQTVTLRCDPISGHDNLYWYRRVMGKEIKFLLHFVKESKQDESGMPNNRFLAERTGGTYSTLKVQPAELEDSGVYFCASSQDRGHTEAFFGQGTRLTVV.